The 8 T cell receptor beta chains reported below all come from one sample, sequenced in a study of blood T cell repertoires in COVID-19 (dated by TCRdb to the early 2020s). The library relied on the immunoSEQ multiplex PCR assay. Sourced from immuneACCESS, this table was stored by TCRdb with only in-frame sequences that have V and J called. A share of the clones is absent; for the studies checked, an unresolved V gene accounts for under half, and the remainder has no known explanation. For this sample the table gives 50,000 to 70,000 clones, of which 76% were detected only once. The biggest ten clones account for about 20% of the sample. Material: peripheral blood. The receptors were sampled from a man aged 50 or older with active or convalescent COVID-19.

This rearrangement joins TRBV5-1 to TRBJ1-3; possible D gene TRBD1, 5 bases. Germline V lookup: CDR1 SGHRS, CDR2 YFSETQ. V was shortened by 1 base and J by 4 bases, with 12 bases between the two germline ends. The CDR3 runs to 15 residues. CDR3 sequence: CASSLQGGVGNTIYF. CDR3 DNA sequence: TGCGCCAGCAGCTTGCAGGGAGGTGTCGGAAACACCATATATTTT.

The chain carries TRBV7-6 and TRBJ2-1; D is possibly TRBD2 (6 bases). Germline loops: CDR1 SGHVS, CDR2 FNYEAQ. The CDR3 runs to 15 residues. V was clipped by 1 base and J by 4 bases, with 11 bases between them. The CDR3 loop is CASSLGGGTYNEQFF. In DNA, the CDR3 is TGTGCCAGCAGCTTAGGTGGGGGGACTTACAATGAGCAGTTCTTC.

This chain uses TRBV5-4 with TRBJ1-2; no clear D. The CDR3 contains 15 residues. In germline, CDR1 is SGHNT, CDR2 YYREEE (reference sequence). V was clipped by 4 bases and J by 4 bases, with 17 bases between them. Written as DNA, the CDR3 is TGTGCCAGCAGCCGGACCTACGAAGGAGGCTATGGCTACACCTTC. Translated: CASSRTYEGGYGYTF.

This chain links TRBV2 with TRBJ1-2; weak D call: TRBD1 (6 bases). Germline V gives CDR1 SNHLY, CDR2 FYNNEI. Trimming stripped 5 bases from V and 5 bases from J, with 18 bases between. CDR3 length: 15 residues. DNA of the CDR3: TGTGCCAGCAGTCCATCCCTCGGGGGGCTTTATGGCTACACCTTC. Protein product: CASSPSLGGLYGYTF.

The rearrangement uses TRBV29-1 and TRBJ1-1; weak D call: TRBD1 (6 bases). Between the trimmed V and J ends, which lost 1 base and 1 base, there was a span of 7 bases. CDR3 length: 13 residues. The germline CDR1 and CDR2 sequences are SQVTM and ANQGSEA. CDR3 bases: TGCAGCGTTGAAGTAGGGGGGAACACTGAAGCTTTCTTT. The encoded protein is CSVEVGGNTEAFF.

This sequence joins TRBV5-1 and TRBJ2-5, with TRBD2 matching 12 bases. This CDR3 contains 16 residues. Germline V CDR1 and CDR2: SGHRS, YFSETQ. Unmatched junction bases numbered 1, after V lost 1 base and J lost 0 bases. CDR3 sequence reads: CASSLTSGGYQETQYF. CDR3 bases: TGCGCCAGCAGCTTGACTAGCGGGGGGTACCAAGAGACCCAGTACTTC.

This clone was detected once. The chain has TRBV5-6 and TRBJ2-2; D is undetermined. Germline V gene data show CDR1 as SGHDT and CDR2 as YYEEEE. CDR3 size: 14 residues. V was clipped by 2 bases and J by 0 bases, with 5 bases between them. The CDR3 loop reads CASSFVANTGELFF. The CDR3 DNA reads TGTGCCAGCAGCTTCGTCGCGAACACCGGGGAGCTGTTTTTT.

Only a few counts were recorded for this clone. The chain uses TRBV30 and TRBJ1-2; TRBD1 matches at 7 bases. V was clipped by 1 base and J by 4 bases; unmatched bases: 9. The CDR3 has 15 residues. Germline values: CDR1 GTSNPN, CDR2 SVGIG (reference sequence). CDR3 bases: TGTGCCTGGAGTGATAAGGGGGCGCGGGTCTATGGCTACACCTTC. It is translated as CAWSDKGARVYGYTF.